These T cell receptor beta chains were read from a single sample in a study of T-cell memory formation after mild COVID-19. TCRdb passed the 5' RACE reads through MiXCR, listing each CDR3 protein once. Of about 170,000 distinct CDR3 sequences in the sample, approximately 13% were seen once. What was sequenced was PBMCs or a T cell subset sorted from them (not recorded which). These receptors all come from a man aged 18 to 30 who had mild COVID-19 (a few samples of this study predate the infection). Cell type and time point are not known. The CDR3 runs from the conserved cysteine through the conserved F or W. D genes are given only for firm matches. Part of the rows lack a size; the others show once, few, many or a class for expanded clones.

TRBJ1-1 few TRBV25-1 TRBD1 CASSVSDRGDNEAFF TGTGCCAGCAGTGTATCCGACAGGGGGGATAATGAAGCTTTCTTT
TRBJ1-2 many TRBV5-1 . CASSLSGYGQGYTF TGCGCCAGCAGCTTGTCAGGGTATGGTCAAGGCTACACCTTC
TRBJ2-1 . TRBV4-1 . CASSHQAGNEQFF TGCGCCAGCAGCCACCAGGCAGGCAATGAGCAGTTCTTC
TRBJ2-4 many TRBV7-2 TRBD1 CASNPGQGQNIQYF TGTGCCAGCAATCCGGGACAGGGACAAAACATTCAGTACTTC
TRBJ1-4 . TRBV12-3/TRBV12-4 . CASRERRRGLGGLGREKLFF TGTGCCAGCAGGGAGCGGCGCAGGGGCCTAGGAGGGCTGGGACGCGAAAAACTGTTTTTT
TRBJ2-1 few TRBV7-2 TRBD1 CASSPRTGSEQFF TGTGCCAGCAGCCCCCGGACAGGTTCTGAGCAGTTCTTC
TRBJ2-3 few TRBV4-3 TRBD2 CASSQGRLPQRGTQYF TGCGCCAGCAGCCAAGGACGTCTGCCTCAGCGGGGGACGCAGTATTTT
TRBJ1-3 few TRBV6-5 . CASRTEGGLSGNTIYF TGTGCCAGCAGGACCGAAGGGGGACTCTCTGGAAACACCATATATTTT
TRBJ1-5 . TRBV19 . CASSPPRGVGQPQHF TGTGCCAGTAGCCCCCCCCGAGGGGTAGGTCAGCCCCAGCATTTT
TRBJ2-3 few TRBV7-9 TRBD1 CASSPTGGGDTQYF TGTGCCAGCAGCCCCACAGGGGGCGGAGATACGCAGTATTTT
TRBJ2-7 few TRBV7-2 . CASSLAPGGQPYEQYF TGTGCCAGCAGCCTAGCCCCGGGGGGCCAGCCCTACGAGCAGTACTTC
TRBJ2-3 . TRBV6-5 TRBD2 CASSSGGAFDTQYF TGTGCCAGCAGTAGCGGGGGGGCCTTTGATACGCAGTATTTT
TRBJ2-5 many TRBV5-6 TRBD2 CASSLALAGQETQYF TGTGCCAGCAGCTTAGCCCTAGCGGGACAAGAGACCCAGTACTTC
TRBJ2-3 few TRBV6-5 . CATQTPLTDTQYF TGTGCCACCCAGACCCCCCTCACAGATACGCAGTATTTT
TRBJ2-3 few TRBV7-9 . CASSLAGPQADTQYF TGTGCCAGCAGCTTAGCGGGACCTCAAGCAGATACGCAGTATTTT
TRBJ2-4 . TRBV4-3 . CASSQGGYDKNIQYF TGCGCCAGCAGCCAGGGCGGGTACGACAAAAACATTCAGTACTTC
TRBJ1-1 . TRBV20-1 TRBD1 CSARVGGDSNTEAFF TGCAGTGCTAGGGTTGGGGGGGACAGCAACACTGAAGCTTTCTTT
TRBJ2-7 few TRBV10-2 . CASSSSTYEQYF TGCGCCAGCAGTTCAAGTACCTACGAGCAGTACTTC
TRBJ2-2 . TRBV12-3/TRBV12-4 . CASSSAGYRRTGELFF TGTGCCAGCAGTTCCGCCGGTTACAGGAGAACCGGGGAGCTGTTTTTT
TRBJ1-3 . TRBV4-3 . CASSLLGASGNTIYF TGCGCCAGCAGCCTCTTAGGGGCCTCTGGAAACACCATATATTTT
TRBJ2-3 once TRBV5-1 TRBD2 CASSSGLAGGHSLSDTQYF TGCGCCAGCAGCTCGGGACTAGCGGGGGGGCACTCCCTTTCAGATACGCAGTATTTT
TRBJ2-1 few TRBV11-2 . CASSPRRQSNEQFF TGTGCCAGCAGCCCTCGTCGACAGAGCAATGAGCAGTTCTTC
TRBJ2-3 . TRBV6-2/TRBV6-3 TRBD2 CASIPRLAGGISTDTQYF TGTGCCAGCATCCCCCGACTAGCGGGGGGCATAAGCACAGATACGCAGTATTTT
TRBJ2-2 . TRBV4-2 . CASSQALGTGELFF TGTGCCAGCAGCCAAGCTCTGGGCACCGGGGAGCTGTTTTTT
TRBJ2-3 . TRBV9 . CASSVAGLPGTDTQYF TGTGCCAGCAGCGTAGCGGGACTCCCCGGCACAGATACGCAGTATTTT
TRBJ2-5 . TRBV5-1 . CASSLAMAAQETQYF TGCGCCAGCAGCTTGGCCATGGCCGCACAAGAGACCCAGTACTTC
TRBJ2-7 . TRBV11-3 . CASSNTGYEQYF TGTGCCAGCAGCAACACCGGGTACGAGCAGTACTTC
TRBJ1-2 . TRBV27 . CASRPMDFSYGYTF TGTGCCAGCAGACCTATGGACTTTTCCTATGGCTACACCTTC
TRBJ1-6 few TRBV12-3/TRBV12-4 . CASSLAATYNSPLHF TGTGCCAGCAGTTTGGCGGCTACCTATAATTCACCCCTCCACTTT
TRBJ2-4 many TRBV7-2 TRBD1 CASSFYGTEKNIQYF TGTGCCAGCAGCTTCTATGGGACAGAAAAAAACATTCAGTACTTC
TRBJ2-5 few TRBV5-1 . CASSLEPGAQETQYF TGCGCCAGCAGCTTGGAGCCGGGGGCCCAAGAGACCCAGTACTTC
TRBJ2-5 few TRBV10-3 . CATGDEGRQETQYF TGTGCCACTGGGGACGAGGGACGGCAAGAGACCCAGTACTTC
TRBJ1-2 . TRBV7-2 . CASSLARETASARGYTF TGTGCCAGCAGCTTAGCGCGGGAGACAGCCTCCGCTAGAGGCTACACCTTC
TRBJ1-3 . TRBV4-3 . CASSHLQGGGNTIYF TGCGCCAGCAGCCATCTACAGGGTGGTGGAAACACCATATATTTT